Listed below are T cell receptor beta chains from one sample, sequenced in a study of a mutant IDH1 vaccine in newly diagnosed glioma. The protocol was immunoSEQ multiplex PCR, while the TCRdb copy is restricted to in-frame clones and leaves out a portion. The sample consists of around 50,000 clones, about nine tenths of them appearing once. For these receptors, no antigen is known. The sample in question was PBMCs, obtained from a glioma patient whose treatment included an IDH1 peptide vaccine. These receptors were collected from a woman aged 35 to 49 with glioma. Both conserved end residues are part of each CDR3. The order of the fields is J gene, V gene, clone size, D gene, CDR3 DNA, CDR3 protein. The D gene is left open where the match is weak. Clone sizes are given selectively: once, few, many, or a class where the clone is expanded.

J: TRBJ2-7; V: TRBV19; size: NA; D: TRBD1; DNA: TGTGCCAGTAGCACCTCGGGACAGGCGGGCTACGAGCAGTACTTC; CDR3: CASSTSGQAGYEQYF
J: TRBJ1-5; V: TRBV7-8; size: NA; D: TRBD1; DNA: TGTGCCAGCAGCTTACAGAAGCCGGGACAGGTTAACAATCAGCCCCAGCATTTT; CDR3: CASSLQKPGQVNNQPQHF
J: TRBJ2-3; V: TRBV5-4; size: NA; D: NA; DNA: TGTGCCAGCAGCCTTGGAGGAGGCACAGATACGCAGTATTTT; CDR3: CASSLGGGTDTQYF
J: TRBJ2-7; V: TRBV4-1; size: NA; D: TRBD2; DNA: TGCGCCAGCTCCCTACTAGCGGGAAAGTACGAGCAGTACTTC; CDR3: CASSLLAGKYEQYF
J: TRBJ2-6; V: TRBV5-1; size: NA; D: TRBD1; DNA: TGCGCCAGCAGCAGGACAGGGGTAGTCGGTGGGGCCAACGTCCTGACTTTC; CDR3: CASSRTGVVGGANVLTF
J: TRBJ2-7; V: TRBV2; size: NA; D: NA; DNA: TGTGCCAGCAATAACGAAGGTGTCGAGCAGTACTTC; CDR3: CASNNEGVEQYF
J: TRBJ2-6; V: TRBV5-6; size: NA; D: NA; DNA: TGTGCCAGCAGCTTGGGGACGGCTGGGGCCAACGTCCTGACTTTC; CDR3: CASSLGTAGANVLTF
J: TRBJ2-2; V: TRBV10-3; size: NA; D: TRBD2; DNA: TGTGCCACCCAACTAGCGGGGATAAACACCGGGGAGCTGTTTTTT; CDR3: CATQLAGINTGELFF
J: TRBJ1-6; V: TRBV7-2; size: once; D: NA; DNA: TGTGCCAGCAGCGGCGCGGGGGGCGGTTCACCCCTCCACTTT; CDR3: CASSGAGGGSPLHF
J: TRBJ1-1; V: TRBV19; size: NA; D: TRBD1; DNA: TGTGCCAGTTTAAGGGACCTGACAGGGAGAACTGAAGCTTTCTTT; CDR3: CASLRDLTGRTEAFF
J: TRBJ1-1; V: TRBV5-1; size: few; D: NA; DNA: TGCGCCAGCAGCTTGGGTAGCGGGGCTGGGACTGAAGCTTTCTTT; CDR3: CASSLGSGAGTEAFF
J: TRBJ1-5; V: TRBV15; size: NA; D: NA; DNA: TGTGCCACCAGCAGGGAAACAGGGCATAGTCAGCCCCAGCATTTT; CDR3: CATSRETGHSQPQHF
J: TRBJ1-4; V: TRBV19; size: NA; D: NA; DNA: TGTGCCAGTAGTAGCCCCACCCGACAGACAACTAATGAAAAACTGTTTTTT; CDR3: CASSSPTRQTTNEKLFF
J: TRBJ2-2; V: TRBV5-1; size: NA; D: NA; DNA: TGCGCCAGCAGCCCGGAGGCTAGTGGGGAGCTGTTTTTT; CDR3: CASSPEASGELFF
J: TRBJ2-2; V: TRBV7-9; size: NA; D: TRBD2; DNA: TGTGCCAGCAGCGCGGGGACTAGCGGGACAGCCGGGGAGCTGTTTTTT; CDR3: CASSAGTSGTAGELFF
J: TRBJ2-2; V: TRBV5-1; size: few; D: TRBD1; DNA: TGCGCCAGCACCGCCGGGACAGGAGGCACCGGGGAGCTGTTTTTT; CDR3: CASTAGTGGTGELFF
J: TRBJ2-5; V: TRBV18; size: NA; D: TRBD2; DNA: TGTGCCAGCTCACCGCGGGGGGCCCAAGAGACCCAGTACTTC; CDR3: CASSPRGAQETQYF
J: TRBJ2-4; V: TRBV4-1; size: once; D: TRBD2; DNA: TGCGCCAGCAGCCAAGTATGGACTAGCGGGAGGGCCGGGGCCAAAAACATTCAGTACTTC; CDR3: CASSQVWTSGRAGAKNIQYF
J: TRBJ1-2; V: TRBV18; size: NA; D: NA; DNA: TGTGCCAGCTCACCACCGGTACAAATTGGCGATGGCTACACCTTC; CDR3: CASSPPVQIGDGYTF
J: TRBJ1-5; V: TRBV7-8; size: NA; D: NA; DNA: TGTGCCAGCAGCTTATCGTCCTCAGGGACGAATCAGCCCCAGCATTTT; CDR3: CASSLSSSGTNQPQHF
J: TRBJ1-4; V: TRBV5-1; size: NA; D: NA; DNA: TGCGCCAGCAGACCCACTGGGGCTAATAATGAAAAACTGTTTTTT; CDR3: CASRPTGANNEKLFF
J: TRBJ1-5; V: TRBV6-6; size: NA; D: NA; DNA: TGTGCCAGCAGTTACTTCGAGGGGGCCCAGCATTTT; CDR3: CASSYFEGAQHF
J: TRBJ1-4; V: TRBV30; size: once; D: TRBD1; DNA: TGTGCCTGGAGAGACAGGGGCTGGGAAAAACTGTTTTTT; CDR3: CAWRDRGWEKLFF
J: TRBJ1-5; V: TRBV19; size: NA; D: NA; DNA: TGTGCCAGTAGTATAAGGGGTTCAGGACAGCCCCAGCATTTT; CDR3: CASSIRGSGQPQHF
J: TRBJ1-1; V: TRBV14; size: NA; D: NA; DNA: TGTGCCAGCAGCCAACTCCGCAACACTGAAGCTTTCTTT; CDR3: CASSQLRNTEAFF
J: TRBJ1-3; V: TRBV9; size: NA; D: TRBD1; DNA: TGTGCCAGCAGCGCTCGACAGGGTTCTGGAAACACCATATATTTT; CDR3: CASSARQGSGNTIYF
J: TRBJ1-5; V: TRBV28; size: NA; D: NA; DNA: TGTGCCAGCAGTCAGGACCTTCAGCCCCAGCATTTT; CDR3: CASSQDLQPQHF
J: TRBJ1-1; V: TRBV7-9; size: NA; D: NA; DNA: TGTGCCAGCAGCGTGGAGGAGGCTTGGGGCACTGAAGCTTTCTTT; CDR3: CASSVEEAWGTEAFF
J: TRBJ2-2; V: TRBV7-6; size: NA; D: TRBD2; DNA: TGTGCCAGCAGCTTACTAGCGGGAGCCGGGGAGCTGTTTTTT; CDR3: CASSLLAGAGELFF
J: TRBJ2-3; V: TRBV7-9; size: NA; D: NA; DNA: TGTGCCAGCAGCTTAGAGAGCACAGATACGCAGTATTTT; CDR3: CASSLESTDTQYF